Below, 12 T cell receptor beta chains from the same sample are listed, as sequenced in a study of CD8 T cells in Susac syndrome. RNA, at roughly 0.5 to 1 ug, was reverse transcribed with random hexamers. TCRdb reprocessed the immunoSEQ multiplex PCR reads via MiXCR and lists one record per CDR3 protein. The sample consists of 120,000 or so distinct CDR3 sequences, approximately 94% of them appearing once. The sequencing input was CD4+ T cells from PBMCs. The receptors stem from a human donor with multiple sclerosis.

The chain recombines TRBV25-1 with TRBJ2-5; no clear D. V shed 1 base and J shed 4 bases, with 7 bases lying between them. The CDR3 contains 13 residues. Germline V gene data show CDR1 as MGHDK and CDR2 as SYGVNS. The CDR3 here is CASSEWVGETQYF. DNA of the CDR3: TGTGCCAGCAGTGAATGGGTCGGAGAGACCCAGTACTTC.

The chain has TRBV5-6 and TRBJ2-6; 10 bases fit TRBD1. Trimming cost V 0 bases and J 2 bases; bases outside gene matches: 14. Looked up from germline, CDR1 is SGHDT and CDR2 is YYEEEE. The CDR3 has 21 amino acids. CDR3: CASSLDWRDRGLPPGANVLTF. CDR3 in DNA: TGTGCCAGCAGCTTGGACTGGAGAGACAGGGGGCTCCCCCCTGGGGCCAACGTCCTGACTTTC.

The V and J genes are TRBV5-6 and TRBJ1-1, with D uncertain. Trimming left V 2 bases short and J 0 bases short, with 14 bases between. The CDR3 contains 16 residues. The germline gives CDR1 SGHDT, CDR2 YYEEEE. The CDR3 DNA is TGTGCCAGCAGCTTAAATGGTGCCAGCGTGAACACTGAAGCTTTCTTT. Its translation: CASSLNGASVNTEAFF.

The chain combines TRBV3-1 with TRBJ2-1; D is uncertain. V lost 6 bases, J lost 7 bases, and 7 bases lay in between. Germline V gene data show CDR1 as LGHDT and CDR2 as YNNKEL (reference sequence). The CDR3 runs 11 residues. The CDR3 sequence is CASRLGNEQFF. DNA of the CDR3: TGTGCCAGCAGACTGGGAAATGAGCAGTTCTTC.

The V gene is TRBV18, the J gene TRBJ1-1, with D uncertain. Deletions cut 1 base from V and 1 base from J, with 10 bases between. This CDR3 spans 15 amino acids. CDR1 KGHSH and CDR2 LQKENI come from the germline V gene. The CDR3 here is CASSPRGGTNTEAFF. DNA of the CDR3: TGTGCCAGCTCACCACGCGGAGGTACGAACACTGAAGCTTTCTTT.

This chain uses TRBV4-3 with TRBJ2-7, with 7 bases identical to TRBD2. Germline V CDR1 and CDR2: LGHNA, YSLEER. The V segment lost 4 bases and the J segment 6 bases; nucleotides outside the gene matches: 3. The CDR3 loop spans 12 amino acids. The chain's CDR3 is CASSRRGGEQYF. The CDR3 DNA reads TGCGCCAGCAGCCGACGCGGGGGCGAGCAGTACTTC.

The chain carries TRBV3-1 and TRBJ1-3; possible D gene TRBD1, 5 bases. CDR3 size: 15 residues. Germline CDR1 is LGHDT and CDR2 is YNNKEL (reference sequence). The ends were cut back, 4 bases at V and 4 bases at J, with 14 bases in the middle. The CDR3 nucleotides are TGTGCCAGCAGCCCGCCAGCAGGGCTCGGAAACACCATATATTTT. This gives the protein CASSPPAGLGNTIYF.

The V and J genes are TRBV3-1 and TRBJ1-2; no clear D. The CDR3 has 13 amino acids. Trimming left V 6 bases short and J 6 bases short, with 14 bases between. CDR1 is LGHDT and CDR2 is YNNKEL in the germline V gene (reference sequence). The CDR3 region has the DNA TGTGCCAGCAGTCTCGCGCGGGTCCATGGCTACACCTTC. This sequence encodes CASSLARVHGYTF.

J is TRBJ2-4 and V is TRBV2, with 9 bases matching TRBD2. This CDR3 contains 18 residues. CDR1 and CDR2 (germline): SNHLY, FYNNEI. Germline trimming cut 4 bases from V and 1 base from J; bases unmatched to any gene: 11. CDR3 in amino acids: CASSGASGVFYAKNIQYF. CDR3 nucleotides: TGTGCCAGCAGTGGGGCTAGCGGGGTTTTTTACGCCAAAAACATTCAGTACTTC.

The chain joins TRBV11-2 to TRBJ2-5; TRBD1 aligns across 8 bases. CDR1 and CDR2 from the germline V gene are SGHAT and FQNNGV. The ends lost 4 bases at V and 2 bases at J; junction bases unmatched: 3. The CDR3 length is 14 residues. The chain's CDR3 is CASSSRDRQETQYF. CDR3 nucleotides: TGTGCCAGCAGCTCCCGGGACAGGCAAGAGACCCAGTACTTC. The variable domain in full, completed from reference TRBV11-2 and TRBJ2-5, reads EAGVAQSPRYKIIEKRQSVAFWCNPISGHATLYWYQQILGQGPKLLIQFQNNGVVDDSQLPKDRFSAERLKGVDSTLKIQPAKLEDSAVYLCASSSRDRQETQYFGPGTRLLVL.

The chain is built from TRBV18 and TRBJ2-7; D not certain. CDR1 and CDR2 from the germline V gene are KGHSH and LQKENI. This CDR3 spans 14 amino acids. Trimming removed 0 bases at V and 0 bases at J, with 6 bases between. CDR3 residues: CASSPPPSSYEQYF. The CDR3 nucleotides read TGTGCCAGCTCACCACCGCCGAGCTCCTACGAGCAGTACTTC.

This chain's CDR3 is CSARLNPGTYNEQFF. The CDR3 coding sequence is TGCAGTGCTAGACTGAACCCCGGGACTTACAATGAGCAGTTCTTC. The chain joins TRBV20-1 to TRBJ2-1, with a tentative D call TRBD2 (6 bases). The V gene's germline CDR1 is DFQATT and CDR2 SNEGSKA (reference sequence). Trimming removed 2 bases at V and 4 bases at J, with 15 bases between. The length of the CDR3 is 15 residues.